This T cell receptor (beta chain) was captured in a study of cytomegalovirus exposure and HLA in healthy donors. V dropped 8 bases and J dropped 3; count of bases not matched to a gene: 0. The CDR3 runs to 11 residues. CDR1 and CDR2 from the germline V gene are MGHRA and YSYEKL. Use of 60 Vbeta and 13 Jbeta primers characterized the PCR. Measured with immunoSEQ multiplex PCR; TCRdb has only the in-frame clones, and not every one. The sample lists fewer than 200,000 clones, around 80% seen once, with 1.5% to 2% in the top ten. V usage is TRBV4-1 and J usage is TRBJ2-7; 8 bases agree with TRBD2. The sample was PBMCs. This sequence was found in a man in his forties in good health and CMV-seropositive. The CDR3 sequence is CASAGGYEQYF. For the CDR3, the DNA is TGCGCCAGCGCGGGAGGCTACGAGCAGTACTTC.